This is a list of T cell receptor beta chains from one sample in a study of T cell responses to AZD1222 COVID-19 vaccine. Data came from immunoSEQ multiplex PCR; TCRdb stores just in-frame clones and leaves some out. This sample yields roughly 150,000 clones, of which about 90% are seen a single time; around 5.2% belongs to the top ten. Specimen: peripheral blood, collected on day 0 of AZD1222 vaccination. These receptors all come from an adult in good health. CDR3s include the opening cysteine and the closing phenylalanine or tryptophan. The D gene is left open where the match is weak. Size tells how often a clone was seen (once, few, many) or the class of an expanded clone, and some rows leave it out.

D,size,J,V,length,CDR3,DNA
NA,NA,TRBJ1-6,TRBV5-1,15,CASSLISSYNSPLHF,TGCGCCAGCAGCTTAATTAGCTCCTATAATTCACCCCTCCACTTT
NA,NA,TRBJ1-2,TRBV6-4,13,CASSDLGAGSYTF,TGTGCCAGCAGTGACTTGGGCGCTGGAAGCTACACCTTC
TRBD1,NA,TRBJ2-4,TRBV6-5,14,CASRRTGGSNIQYF,TGTGCCAGCAGACGGACAGGGGGTAGTAACATTCAGTACTTC
NA,NA,TRBJ1-5,TRBV6-6,15,CASSYARVGNQPQHF,TGTGCCAGCAGTTACGCCAGGGTTGGGAATCAGCCCCAGCATTTT
NA,once,TRBJ2-2,TRBV7-2,11,CASSLAGELFF,TGTGCCAGCAGCTTAGCCGGAGAGCTGTTTTTT
NA,few,TRBJ2-3,TRBV28,17,CASGEPFGGTLRDTQYF,TGTGCCAGCGGCGAGCCCTTTGGGGGAACTCTTCGCGATACGCAGTATTTT
TRBD2,NA,TRBJ2-1,TRBV18,17,CASSPSQRDASYNGQFF,TGTGCCAGCTCACCATCCCAGCGGGACGCTTCCTACAATGGGCAGTTCTTC
NA,NA,TRBJ1-4,TRBV5-5,15,CASSLGYSANEKLFF,TGTGCCAGCAGCTTGGGGTATTCGGCTAATGAAAAACTGTTTTTT
NA,NA,TRBJ2-7,TRBV2,12,CAAGPFSYEQYF,TGTGCCGCGGGGCCGTTTTCCTACGAGCAGTACTTC
NA,NA,TRBJ2-1,TRBV11-1,11,CASSYHNEQFF,TGTGCCAGCAGCTACCACAATGAGCAGTTCTTC
NA,NA,TRBJ2-5,TRBV9,13,CASSPSFQETQYF,TGTGCCAGCAGCCCTAGCTTCCAAGAGACCCAGTACTTC
NA,NA,TRBJ1-1,TRBV28,14,CASILGGRNTEAFF,TGTGCCAGCATCCTGGGGGGGAGAAACACTGAAGCTTTCTTT
NA,NA,TRBJ1-1,TRBV27,12,CASSSTNTEAFF,TGTGCCAGCAGTTCAACGAACACTGAAGCTTTCTTT
TRBD1,NA,TRBJ2-6,TRBV18,17,CASSPGTANSGANVLTF,TGTGCCAGCTCACCAGGGACAGCCAACTCTGGGGCCAACGTCCTGACTTTC
NA,NA,TRBJ2-3,TRBV28,14,CASQSPSSTDTQYF,TGTGCCAGTCAAAGTCCGTCTAGCACAGATACGCAGTATTTT
NA,NA,TRBJ1-2,TRBV5-8,16,CASSVLQGPGDYGYTF,TGTGCCAGCAGCGTCTTACAGGGACCTGGGGACTATGGCTACACCTTC
TRBD2,NA,TRBJ2-3,TRBV5-1,16,CASSPGTSAKTDTQYF,TGCGCCAGCAGCCCCGGGACTAGCGCAAAAACAGATACGCAGTATTTT
NA,NA,TRBJ1-1,TRBV10-3,14,CAISESGGNTEAFF,TGTGCCATCAGTGAGTCAGGGGGTAACACTGAAGCTTTCTTT
TRBD2,NA,TRBJ2-1,TRBV7-2,13,CASRSLADNEQFF,TGTGCCAGCAGATCCCTAGCGGACAATGAGCAGTTCTTC
NA,NA,TRBJ2-7,TRBV10-3,13,CAISDEGEAEQYF,TGTGCCATCAGTGATGAGGGTGAAGCCGAGCAGTACTTC
TRBD1,NA,TRBJ1-4,TRBV6-5,13,CASSYGTGEKLFF,TGTGCCAGCAGCTACGGGACAGGTGAAAAACTGTTTTTT
TRBD2,NA,TRBJ2-3,TRBV10-3,15,CAIKGTSGRTDTQYF,TGTGCCATCAAAGGGACTAGCGGGAGGACAGATACGCAGTATTTT
TRBD1,NA,TRBJ2-1,TRBV24-1,16,CATSDFGTGDYNEQFF,TGTGCCACCAGTGATTTCGGGACAGGGGATTACAATGAGCAGTTCTTC
NA,NA,TRBJ1-4,TRBV6-1,15,CASSENTALGEKLFF,TGTGCCAGCAGTGAAAATACAGCCCTGGGGGAAAAACTGTTTTTT
NA,few,TRBJ1-1,TRBV3-1/TRBV3-2,16,CASSQEPPTENTEAFF,TGTGCCAGCAGCCAAGAACCCCCAACCGAGAACACTGAAGCTTTCTTT
TRBD1,NA,TRBJ2-5,TRBV6-2/TRBV6-3,14,CASSYEGALETQYF,TGTGCCAGCAGTTACGAGGGGGCTTTAGAGACCCAGTACTTC
TRBD1,NA,TRBJ1-5,TRBV19,15,CASHRGRTSNQPQHF,TGTGCCAGCCACAGGGGCCGGACTAGCAATCAGCCCCAGCATTTT
TRBD1,NA,TRBJ1-2,TRBV4-2,18,CASSQEPRTGTFNYGYTF,TGTGCCAGCAGCCAAGAACCTAGGACAGGGACCTTTAACTATGGCTACACCTTC
NA,NA,TRBJ1-1,TRBV30,10,CAWGGVDAFF,TGTGCCTGGGGCGGGGTCGACGCTTTCTTT
NA,NA,TRBJ1-5,TRBV6-1,13,CASSEVSNQPQHF,TGTGCCAGCAGTGAAGTAAGCAATCAGCCCCAGCATTTT
NA,NA,TRBJ1-2,TRBV6-5,16,CASSYSTFPGLYGYTF,TGTGCCAGCAGTTACTCGACCTTCCCAGGCCTCTATGGCTACACCTTC
NA,NA,TRBJ2-1,TRBV11-2,13,CASSLAPRDEQFF,TGTGCCAGCAGCTTAGCACCACGGGACGAGCAGTTCTTC
NA,NA,TRBJ1-3,TRBV6-6,12,CASSDRGNTIYF,TGTGCCAGCAGTGACAGGGGAAACACCATATATTTT
NA,NA,TRBJ2-3,TRBV5-1,14,CASSPSSSTDTQYF,TGCGCCAGCAGCCCGAGCTCGAGCACAGATACGCAGTATTTT
TRBD1,NA,TRBJ1-2,TRBV28,15,CASGSRTGSFDGYTF,TGTGCCAGCGGGTCCCGGACAGGGTCGTTCGATGGCTACACCTTC
TRBD1,NA,TRBJ1-1,TRBV2,13,CASSDQGVTEAFF,TGTGCCAGCAGTGATCAGGGGGTCACTGAAGCTTTCTTT
NA,NA,TRBJ1-6,TRBV30,14,CACPESSYNSPLHF,TGTGCCTGCCCGGAGAGCTCCTATAATTCACCCCTCCACTTT
NA,NA,TRBJ2-5,TRBV7-2,16,CASSLLGGGLQETQYF,TGTGCCAGCAGCTTATTAGGGGGAGGGTTACAAGAGACCCAGTACTTC
TRBD2,few,TRBJ2-3,TRBV6-1,16,CASSEVVAGGQGTQYF,TGTGCCAGCAGTGAAGTAGTAGCGGGAGGGCAGGGGACGCAGTATTTT
TRBD2,once,TRBJ2-1,TRBV5-4,15,CASSLTSGEYNEQFF,TGTGCCAGCAGCTTAACTAGCGGGGAATACAATGAGCAGTTCTTC
NA,NA,TRBJ1-5,TRBV7-2,16,CASSAPTTGRNQPQHF,TGTGCCAGCAGCGCCCCGACGACAGGACGAAATCAGCCCCAGCATTTT
NA,few,TRBJ1-1,TRBV4-2,15,CASSQDQGWNTEAFF,TGTGCCAGCAGCCAAGATCAGGGGTGGAACACTGAAGCTTTCTTT
NA,few,TRBJ1-1,TRBV6-2/TRBV6-3,11,CASSYSAVAFF,TGTGCCAGCAGTTACTCGGCGGTAGCTTTCTTT
NA,NA,TRBJ1-5,TRBV6-2/TRBV6-3,11,CASSQGQPQHF,TGTGCCAGCAGTCAGGGCCAGCCCCAGCATTTT
NA,once,TRBJ2-3,TRBV5-1,15,CASSLGESGTDTQYF,TGCGCCAGCAGCTTGGGGGAGAGTGGAACAGATACGCAGTATTTT
NA,NA,TRBJ1-5,TRBV4-2,16,CASSPHGTVGNQPQHF,TGTGCCAGCAGCCCTCACGGGACTGTGGGCAATCAGCCCCAGCATTTT
NA,NA,TRBJ2-5,TRBV6-2/TRBV6-3,16,CASSYKGTPPRETQYF,TGTGCCAGCAGTTACAAGGGAACTCCTCCCAGGGAGACCCAGTACTTC
TRBD2,NA,TRBJ2-5,TRBV5-5,17,CASSVGTSGRVQETQYF,TGTGCCAGCAGCGTAGGGACTAGCGGGAGGGTTCAAGAGACCCAGTACTTC
NA,NA,TRBJ1-2,TRBV6-7,18,CASSYDIGASVFNYGYTF,TGTGCCAGCAGTTACGATATAGGGGCATCAGTGTTTAACTATGGCTACACCTTC
NA,NA,TRBJ1-1,TRBV5-1,13,CAGSRAVNTEAFF,TGCGCCGGCAGCCGCGCAGTGAACACTGAAGCTTTCTTT
NA,NA,TRBJ1-2,TRBV7-2,15,CASSLARAGNYGYTF,TGTGCCAGCAGCTTAGCGAGGGCCGGGAACTATGGCTACACCTTC
NA,NA,TRBJ2-7,TRBV27,14,CASSSSGKWDEQYF,TGTGCCAGCAGTTCCTCAGGGAAATGGGACGAGCAGTACTTC
NA,NA,TRBJ2-5,TRBV2,12,CASSAQGETQYF,TGTGCCAGCAGCGCTCAGGGAGAGACCCAGTACTTC
NA,NA,TRBJ1-6,TRBV11-2,13,CASSLDQAGSLHF,TGTGCCAGCAGCTTAGATCAGGCAGGGTCCCTCCACTTT
NA,NA,TRBJ1-2,TRBV18,12,CASSTREGQIAF,TGTGCCAGCTCAACAAGGGAGGGGCAGATCGCCTTC
NA,NA,TRBJ1-5,TRBV6-5,14,CASSYTPQIQPQHF,TGTGCCAGCAGTTACACGCCACAGATCCAGCCCCAGCATTTT
NA,NA,TRBJ2-1,TRBV18,15,CASSRTESSYNEQFF,TGTGCCAGCTCACGGACAGAGAGCTCCTACAATGAGCAGTTCTTC
NA,NA,TRBJ2-4,TRBV11-3,13,CASSLGSSSIQYF,TGTGCCAGCAGCTTAGGGTCTAGTTCCATTCAGTACTTC
TRBD2,NA,TRBJ2-1,TRBV18,15,CASSPTSGSYNEQFF,TGTGCCAGCTCCCCCACTAGCGGGAGCTACAATGAGCAGTTCTTC